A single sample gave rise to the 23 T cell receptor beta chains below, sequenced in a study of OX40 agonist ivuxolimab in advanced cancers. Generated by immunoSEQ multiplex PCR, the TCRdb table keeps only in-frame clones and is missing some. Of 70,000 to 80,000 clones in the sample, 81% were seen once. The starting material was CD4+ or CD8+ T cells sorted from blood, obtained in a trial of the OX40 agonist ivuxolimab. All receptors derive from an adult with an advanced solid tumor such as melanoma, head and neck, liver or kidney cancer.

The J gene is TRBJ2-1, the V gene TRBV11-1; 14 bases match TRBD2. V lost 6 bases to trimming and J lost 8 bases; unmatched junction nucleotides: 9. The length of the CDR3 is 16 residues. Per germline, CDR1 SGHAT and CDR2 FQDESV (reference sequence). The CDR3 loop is CASRFSGTSGSYEQFF. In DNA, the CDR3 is TGTGCCAGCAGGTTTAGCGGGACTAGCGGGAGTTATGAGCAGTTCTTC.

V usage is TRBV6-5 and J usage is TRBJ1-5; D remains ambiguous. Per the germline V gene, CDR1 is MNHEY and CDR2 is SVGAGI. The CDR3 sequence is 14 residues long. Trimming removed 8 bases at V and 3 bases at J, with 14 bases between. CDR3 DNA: TGTGCCAGCCGAAACGACGGATCCAATCAGCCCCAGCATTTT. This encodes CASRNDGSNQPQHF.

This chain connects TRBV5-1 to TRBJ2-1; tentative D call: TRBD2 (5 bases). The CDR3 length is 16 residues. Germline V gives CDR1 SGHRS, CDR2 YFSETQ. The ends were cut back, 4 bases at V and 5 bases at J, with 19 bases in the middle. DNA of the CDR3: TGCGCCAGCAGCCGCCTGGGAGAGGGAAAGAACAATGAGCAGTTCTTC. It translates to CASSRLGEGKNNEQFF.

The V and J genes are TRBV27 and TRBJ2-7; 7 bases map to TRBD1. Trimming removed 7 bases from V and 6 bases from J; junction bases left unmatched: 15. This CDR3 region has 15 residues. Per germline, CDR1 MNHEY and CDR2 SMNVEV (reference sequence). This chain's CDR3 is CASKRSTDRLSEQYF. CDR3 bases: TGTGCCAGCAAGAGGTCGACGGACAGGCTCTCCGAGCAGTACTTC.

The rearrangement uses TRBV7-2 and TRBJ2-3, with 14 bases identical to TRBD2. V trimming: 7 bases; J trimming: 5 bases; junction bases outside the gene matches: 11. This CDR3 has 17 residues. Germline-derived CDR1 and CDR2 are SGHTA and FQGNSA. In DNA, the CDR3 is TGTGCCAGCACCCACCGACTAGCGGGAGGGCCGATAGATACGCAGTATTTT. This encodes CASTHRLAGGPIDTQYF.

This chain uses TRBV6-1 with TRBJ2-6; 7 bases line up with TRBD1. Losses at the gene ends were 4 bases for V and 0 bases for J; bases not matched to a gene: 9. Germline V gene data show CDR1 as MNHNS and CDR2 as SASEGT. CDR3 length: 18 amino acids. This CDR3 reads CASSGQGIYFSGANVLTF. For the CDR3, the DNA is TGTGCCAGCAGTGGACAGGGCATTTACTTCTCTGGGGCCAACGTCCTGACTTTC.

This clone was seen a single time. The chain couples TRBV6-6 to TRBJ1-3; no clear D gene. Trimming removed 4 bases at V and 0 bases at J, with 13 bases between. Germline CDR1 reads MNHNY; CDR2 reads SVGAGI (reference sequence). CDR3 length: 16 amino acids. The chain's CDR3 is CASSSTGGPSGNTIYF. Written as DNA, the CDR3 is TGTGCCAGCAGTTCCACCGGAGGGCCCTCTGGAAACACCATATATTTT.

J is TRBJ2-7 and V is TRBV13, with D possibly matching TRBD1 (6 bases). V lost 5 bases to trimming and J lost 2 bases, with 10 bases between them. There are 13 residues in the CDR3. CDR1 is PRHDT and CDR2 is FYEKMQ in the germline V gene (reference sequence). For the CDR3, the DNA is TGTGCCAGCAGCCCGACAGGAACCTACGAGCAGTACTTC. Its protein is CASSPTGTYEQYF.

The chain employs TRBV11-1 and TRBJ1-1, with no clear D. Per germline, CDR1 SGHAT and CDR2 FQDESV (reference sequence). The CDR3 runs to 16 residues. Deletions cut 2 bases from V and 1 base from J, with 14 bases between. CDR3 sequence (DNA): TGTGCCAGCAGCTTACGGGCCCCGGGAGGGAACACTGAAGCTTTCTTT. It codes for CASSLRAPGGNTEAFF.

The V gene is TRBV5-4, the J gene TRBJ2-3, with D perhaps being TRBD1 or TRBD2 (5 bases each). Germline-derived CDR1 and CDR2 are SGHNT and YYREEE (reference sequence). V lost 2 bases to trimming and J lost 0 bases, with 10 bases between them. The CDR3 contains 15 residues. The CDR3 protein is CASSFGGLSTDTQYF. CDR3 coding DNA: TGTGCCAGCAGCTTTGGGGGATTGAGCACAGATACGCAGTATTTT.

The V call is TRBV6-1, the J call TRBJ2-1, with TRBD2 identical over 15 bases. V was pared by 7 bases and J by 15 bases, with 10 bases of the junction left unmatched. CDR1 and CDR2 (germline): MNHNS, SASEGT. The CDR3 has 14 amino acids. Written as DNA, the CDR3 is TGTGCCAGCAACCCGGGACTAGCGGGAGGCATAGGGTTCTTC. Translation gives CASNPGLAGGIGFF.

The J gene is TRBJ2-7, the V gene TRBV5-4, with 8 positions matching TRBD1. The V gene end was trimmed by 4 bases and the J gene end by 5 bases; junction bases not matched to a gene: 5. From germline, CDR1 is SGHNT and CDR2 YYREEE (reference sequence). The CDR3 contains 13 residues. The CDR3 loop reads CASSRQGSDEQYF. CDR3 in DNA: TGTGCCAGCAGCCGACAGGGGTCGGACGAGCAGTACTTC.

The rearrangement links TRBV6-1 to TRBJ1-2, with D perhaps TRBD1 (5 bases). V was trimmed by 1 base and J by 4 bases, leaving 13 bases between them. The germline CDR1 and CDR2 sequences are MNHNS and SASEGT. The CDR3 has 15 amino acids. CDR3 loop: CASSEVPGGGYGYTF. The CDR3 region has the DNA TGTGCCAGCAGTGAAGTCCCCGGGGGTGGCTATGGCTACACCTTC.

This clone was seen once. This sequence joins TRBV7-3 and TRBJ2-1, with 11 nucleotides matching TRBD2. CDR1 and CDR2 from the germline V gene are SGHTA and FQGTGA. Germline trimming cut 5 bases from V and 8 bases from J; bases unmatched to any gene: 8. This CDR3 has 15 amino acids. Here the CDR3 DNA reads TGTGCCAGCAGCCCTGGGACTAGCGGCGTCCATGAGCAGTTCTTC. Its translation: CASSPGTSGVHEQFF. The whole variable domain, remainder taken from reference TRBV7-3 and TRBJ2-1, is GAGVSQTPSNKVTEKGKYVELRCDPISGHTALYWYRQSLGQGPEFLIYFQGTGAADDSGLPNDRFFAVRPEGSVSTLKIQRTERGDSAVYLCASSPGTSGVHEQFFGPGTRLTVL.

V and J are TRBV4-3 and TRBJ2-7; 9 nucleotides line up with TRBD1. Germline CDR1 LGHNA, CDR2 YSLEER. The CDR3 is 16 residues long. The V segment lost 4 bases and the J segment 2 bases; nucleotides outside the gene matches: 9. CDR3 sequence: CASSRAGTGNPYEQYF. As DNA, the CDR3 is TGCGCCAGCAGCCGGGCCGGGACAGGGAACCCCTACGAGCAGTACTTC.

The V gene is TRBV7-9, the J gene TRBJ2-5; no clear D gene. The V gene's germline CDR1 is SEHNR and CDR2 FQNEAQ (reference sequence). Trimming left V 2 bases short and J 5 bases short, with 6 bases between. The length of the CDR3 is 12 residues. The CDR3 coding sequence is TGTGCCAGCAGCTTAACTGTGGAGACCCAGTACTTC. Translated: CASSLTVETQYF. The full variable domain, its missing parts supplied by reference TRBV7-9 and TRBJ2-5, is DTGVSQNPRHKITKRGQNVTFRCDPISEHNRLYWYRQTLGQGPEFLTYFQNEAQLEKSRLLSDRFSAERPKGSFSTLEIQRTEQGDSAMYLCASSLTVETQYFGPGTRLLVL.

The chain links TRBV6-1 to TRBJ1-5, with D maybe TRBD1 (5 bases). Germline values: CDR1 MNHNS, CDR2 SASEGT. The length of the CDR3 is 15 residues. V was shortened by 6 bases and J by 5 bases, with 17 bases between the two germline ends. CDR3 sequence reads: CASSWDPSKDQPQHF. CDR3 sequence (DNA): TGTGCCAGCAGCTGGGACCCGAGCAAGGATCAGCCCCAGCATTTT.

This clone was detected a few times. Here the CDR3 reads CASGAGTGGWGDTQYF. CDR3 coding DNA: TGTGCTAGTGGCGCCGGGACAGGGGGCTGGGGAGATACGCAGTATTTT. This chain connects TRBV12-5 to TRBJ2-3; 12 bases line up with TRBD1. Germline V lookup: CDR1 LGHNT, CDR2 FRNRAP. V lost 6 bases, J lost 5 bases, and 9 bases stayed unmatched. The CDR3 consists of 16 residues.

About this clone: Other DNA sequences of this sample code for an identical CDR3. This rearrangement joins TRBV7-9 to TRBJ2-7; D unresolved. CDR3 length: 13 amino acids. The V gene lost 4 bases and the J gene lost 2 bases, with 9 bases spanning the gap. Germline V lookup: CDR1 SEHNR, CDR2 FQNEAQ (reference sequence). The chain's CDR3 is CASSSGRAYEQYF. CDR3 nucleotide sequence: TGTGCCAGCAGCTCCGGTAGGGCCTACGAGCAGTACTTC.

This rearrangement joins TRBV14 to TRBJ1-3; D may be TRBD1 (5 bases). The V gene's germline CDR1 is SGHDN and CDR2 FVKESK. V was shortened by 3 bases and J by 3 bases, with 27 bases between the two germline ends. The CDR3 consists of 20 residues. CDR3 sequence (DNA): TGTGCCAGCAGCCACTCCACATACAGCCTCACAGGAGACGATGGAAACACCATATATTTT. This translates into CASSHSTYSLTGDDGNTIYF.

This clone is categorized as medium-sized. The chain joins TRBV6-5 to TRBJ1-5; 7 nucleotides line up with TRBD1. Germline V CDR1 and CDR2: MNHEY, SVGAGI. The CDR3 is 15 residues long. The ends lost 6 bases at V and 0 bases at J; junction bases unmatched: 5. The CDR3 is CASSPRTGSNQPQHF. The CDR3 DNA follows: TGTGCCAGCAGCCCTCGGACAGGTAGCAATCAGCCCCAGCATTTT.

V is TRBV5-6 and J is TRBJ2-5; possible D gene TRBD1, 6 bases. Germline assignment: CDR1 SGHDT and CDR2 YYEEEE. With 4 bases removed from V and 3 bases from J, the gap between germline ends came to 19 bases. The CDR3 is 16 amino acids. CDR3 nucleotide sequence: TGTGCCAGCAGCAGTCTGACAGGAGGAGTAGAAGAGACCCAGTACTTC. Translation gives CASSSLTGGVEETQYF.

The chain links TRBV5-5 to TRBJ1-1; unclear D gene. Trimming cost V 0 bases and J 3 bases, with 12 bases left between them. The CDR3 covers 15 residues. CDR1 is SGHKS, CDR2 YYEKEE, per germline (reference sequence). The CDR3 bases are TGTGCCAGCAGCTTGGAAGCCGACGGGTACACTGAAGCTTTCTTT. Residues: CASSLEADGYTEAFF.